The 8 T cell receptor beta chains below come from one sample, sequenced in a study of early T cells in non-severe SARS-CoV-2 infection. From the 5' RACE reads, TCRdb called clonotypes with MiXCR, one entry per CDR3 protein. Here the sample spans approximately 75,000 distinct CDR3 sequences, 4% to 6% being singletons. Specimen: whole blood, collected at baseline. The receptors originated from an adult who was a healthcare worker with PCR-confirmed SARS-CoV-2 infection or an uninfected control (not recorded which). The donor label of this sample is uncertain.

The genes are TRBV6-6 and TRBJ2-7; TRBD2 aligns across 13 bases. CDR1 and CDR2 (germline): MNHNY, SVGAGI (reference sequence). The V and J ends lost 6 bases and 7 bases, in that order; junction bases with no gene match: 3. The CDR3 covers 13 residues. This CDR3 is CASRLAGGREQYF. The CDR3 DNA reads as TGTGCCAGCAGACTAGCGGGGGGGCGGGAGCAGTACTTC.

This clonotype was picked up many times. The CDR3 DNA follows: TGCGCCAGCAGCCAAGAGGAGTTGGCGGGCACAGATACGCAGTATTTT. Protein: CASSQEELAGTDTQYF. The chain carries TRBV4-3 and TRBJ2-3; D unresolved. Trimming took 0 bases from V and 1 from J, leaving 11 bases between them. CDR1 is LGHNA, CDR2 YSLEER, per germline. CDR3 length equals 16 residues.

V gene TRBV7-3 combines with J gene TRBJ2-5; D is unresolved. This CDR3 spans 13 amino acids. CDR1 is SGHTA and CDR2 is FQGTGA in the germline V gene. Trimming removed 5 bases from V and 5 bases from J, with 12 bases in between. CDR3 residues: CASSQGFLETQYF. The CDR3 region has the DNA TGTGCCAGCAGCCAAGGGTTCTTGGAGACCCAGTACTTC.

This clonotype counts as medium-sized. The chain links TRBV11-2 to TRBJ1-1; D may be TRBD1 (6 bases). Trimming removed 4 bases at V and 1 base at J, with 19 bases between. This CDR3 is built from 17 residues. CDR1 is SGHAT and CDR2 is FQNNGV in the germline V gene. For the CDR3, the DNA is TGTGCCAGCAGCTCGCCAACAGGGTTCTCACGGAACACTGAAGCTTTCTTT. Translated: CASSSPTGFSRNTEAFF.

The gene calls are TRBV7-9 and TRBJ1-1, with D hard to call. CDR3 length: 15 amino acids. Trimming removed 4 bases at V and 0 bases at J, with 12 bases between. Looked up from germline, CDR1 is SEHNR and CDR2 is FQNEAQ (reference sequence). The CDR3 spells CASSSGSSLNTEAFF. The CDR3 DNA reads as TGTGCCAGCAGCTCCGGGTCGAGTTTGAACACTGAAGCTTTCTTT.

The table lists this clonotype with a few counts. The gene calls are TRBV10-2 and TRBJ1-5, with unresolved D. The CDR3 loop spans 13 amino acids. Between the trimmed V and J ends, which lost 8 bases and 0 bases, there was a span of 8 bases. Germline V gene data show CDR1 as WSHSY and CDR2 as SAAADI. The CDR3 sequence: CASGPYSNQPQHF. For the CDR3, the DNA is TGCGCCAGCGGGCCCTATAGCAATCAGCCCCAGCATTTT.

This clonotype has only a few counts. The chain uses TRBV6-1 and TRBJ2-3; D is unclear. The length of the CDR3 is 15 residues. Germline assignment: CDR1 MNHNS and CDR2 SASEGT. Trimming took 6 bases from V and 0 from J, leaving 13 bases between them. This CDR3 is CASSRAGFSTDTQYF. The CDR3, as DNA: TGTGCCAGCAGCCGGGCTGGGTTTAGCACAGATACGCAGTATTTT.

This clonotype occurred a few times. The CDR3 reads CASRDQETQYF. In DNA form, the CDR3 reads TGTGCCAGCAGGGACCAAGAGACCCAGTACTTC. The chain couples TRBV2 to TRBJ2-5; no clear D gene. V was cut by 6 bases and J by 0 bases, with 2 bases left in between. Germline V gives CDR1 SNHLY, CDR2 FYNNEI. CDR3 length: 11 residues. Filled out from reference TRBV2 and TRBJ2-5, the complete variable domain reads EPEVTQTPSHQVTQMGQEVILRCVPISNHLYFYWYRQILGQKVEFLVSFYNNEISEKSEIFDDQFSVERPDGSNFTLKIRSTKLEDSAMYFCASRDQETQYFGPGTRLLVL.